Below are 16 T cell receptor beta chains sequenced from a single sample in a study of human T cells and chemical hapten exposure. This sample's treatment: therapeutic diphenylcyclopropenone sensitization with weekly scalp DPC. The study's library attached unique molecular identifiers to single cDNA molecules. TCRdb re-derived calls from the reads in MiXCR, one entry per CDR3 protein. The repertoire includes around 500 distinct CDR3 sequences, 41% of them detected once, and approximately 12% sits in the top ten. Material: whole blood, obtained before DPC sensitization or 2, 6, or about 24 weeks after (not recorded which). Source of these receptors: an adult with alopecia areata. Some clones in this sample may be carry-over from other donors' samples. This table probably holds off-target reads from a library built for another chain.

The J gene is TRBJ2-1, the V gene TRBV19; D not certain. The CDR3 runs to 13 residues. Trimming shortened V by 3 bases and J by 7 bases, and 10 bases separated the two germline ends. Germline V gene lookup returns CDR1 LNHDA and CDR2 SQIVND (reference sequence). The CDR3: CASSMRSDNEQFF. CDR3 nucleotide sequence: TGTGCCAGTAGTATGCGTTCAGATAATGAGCAGTTCTTC.

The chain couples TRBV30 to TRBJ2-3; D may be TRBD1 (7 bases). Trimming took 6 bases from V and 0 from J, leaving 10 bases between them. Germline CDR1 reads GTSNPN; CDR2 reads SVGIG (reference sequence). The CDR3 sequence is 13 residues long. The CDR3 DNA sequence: TGTGCCTGCCCAGGGGGGAGCACAGATACGCAGTATTTT. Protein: CACPGGSTDTQYF. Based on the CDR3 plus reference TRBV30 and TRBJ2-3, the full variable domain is SQTIHQWPATLVQPVGSPLSLECTVEGTSNPNLYWYRQAAGRGLQLLFYSVGIGQISSEVPQNLSASRPQDRQFILSSKKLLLSDSGFYLCACPGGSTDTQYFGPGTRLTVL.

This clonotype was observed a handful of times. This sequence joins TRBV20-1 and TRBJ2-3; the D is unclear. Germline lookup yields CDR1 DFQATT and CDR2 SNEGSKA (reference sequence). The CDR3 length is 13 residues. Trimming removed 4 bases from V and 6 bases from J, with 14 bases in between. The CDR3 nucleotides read TGCAGTGCTACCATCTTTTTTTTTGATACGCAGTATTTT. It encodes CSATIFFFDTQYF.

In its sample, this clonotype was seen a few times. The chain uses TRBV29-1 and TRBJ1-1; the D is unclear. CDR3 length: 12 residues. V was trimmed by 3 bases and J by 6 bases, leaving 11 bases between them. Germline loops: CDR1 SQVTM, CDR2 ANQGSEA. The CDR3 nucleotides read TGCAGCGTTGACCGTATAGACTCTGAAGCTTTCTTT. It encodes CSVDRIDSEAFF.

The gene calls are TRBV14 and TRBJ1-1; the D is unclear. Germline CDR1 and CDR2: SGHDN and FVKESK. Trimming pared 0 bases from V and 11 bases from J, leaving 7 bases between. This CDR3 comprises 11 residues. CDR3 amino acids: CASSQDGGAFF. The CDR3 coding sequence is TGTGCCAGCAGCCAAGATGGTGGGGCTTTCTTT.

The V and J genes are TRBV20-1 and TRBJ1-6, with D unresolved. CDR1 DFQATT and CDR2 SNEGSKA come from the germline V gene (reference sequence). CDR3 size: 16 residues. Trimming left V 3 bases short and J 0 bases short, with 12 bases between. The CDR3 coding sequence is TGCAGTGCTAGTGGGCAGAGCAGCTCCTATAATTCACCCCTCCACTTT. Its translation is CSASGQSSSYNSPLHF.

The CDR3 DNA is TGCGCCAGCAGCCAAGAATCGATCCTGGATCCCACCCTCCACGAGCAGTACTTC. Its protein is CASSQESILDPTLHEQYF. The chain is built from TRBV4-3 and TRBJ2-7; D uncertain. The CDR3 contains 18 residues. Germline assignment: CDR1 LGHNA and CDR2 YSLEER. Trimming pared 0 bases from V and 5 bases from J, leaving 23 bases between.

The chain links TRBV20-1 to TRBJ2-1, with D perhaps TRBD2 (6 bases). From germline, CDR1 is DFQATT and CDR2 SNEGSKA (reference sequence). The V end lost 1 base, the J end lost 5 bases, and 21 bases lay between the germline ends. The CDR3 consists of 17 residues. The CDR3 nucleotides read TGCAGTGCTAGAGGGTCCCTATGGAGGGTGAAAGACAATGAGCAGTTCTTC. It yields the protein CSARGSLWRVKDNEQFF.

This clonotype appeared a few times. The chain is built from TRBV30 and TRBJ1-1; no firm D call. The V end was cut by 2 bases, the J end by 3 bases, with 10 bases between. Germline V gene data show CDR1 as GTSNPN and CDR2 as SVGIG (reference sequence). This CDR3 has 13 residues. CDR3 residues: CAWSLTADTEAFF. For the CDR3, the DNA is TGTGCCTGGAGTTTAACTGCGGACACTGAAGCTTTCTTT.

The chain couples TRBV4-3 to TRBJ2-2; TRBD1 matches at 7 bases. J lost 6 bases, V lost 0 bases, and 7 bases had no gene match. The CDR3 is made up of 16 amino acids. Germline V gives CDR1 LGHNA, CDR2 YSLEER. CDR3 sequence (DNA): TGCGCCAGCAGCCAAGAAGTGGAAACAGGGGCCGGGGAGCTGTTTTTT. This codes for CASSQEVETGAGELFF.

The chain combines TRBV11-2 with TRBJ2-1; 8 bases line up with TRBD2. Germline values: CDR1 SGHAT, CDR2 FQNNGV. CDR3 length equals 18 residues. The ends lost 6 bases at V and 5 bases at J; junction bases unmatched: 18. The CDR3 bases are TGTGCCAGCAGGCTGGTCCGGGGGGGTAATAGCGGGCACAATGAGCAGTTCTTC. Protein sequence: CASRLVRGGNSGHNEQFF.

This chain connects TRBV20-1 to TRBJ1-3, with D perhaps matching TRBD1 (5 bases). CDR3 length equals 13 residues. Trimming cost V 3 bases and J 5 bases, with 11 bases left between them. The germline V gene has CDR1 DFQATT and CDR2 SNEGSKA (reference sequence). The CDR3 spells CSASTRERNTIYF. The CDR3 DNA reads TGCAGTGCTAGCACCAGGGAAAGAAACACCATATATTTT.

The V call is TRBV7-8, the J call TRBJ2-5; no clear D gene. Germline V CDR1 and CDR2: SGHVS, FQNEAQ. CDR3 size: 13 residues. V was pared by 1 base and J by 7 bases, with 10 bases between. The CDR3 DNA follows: TGTGCCAGCAGCTTAGGGACGGACGGGACCCAGTACTTC. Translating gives CASSLGTDGTQYF.

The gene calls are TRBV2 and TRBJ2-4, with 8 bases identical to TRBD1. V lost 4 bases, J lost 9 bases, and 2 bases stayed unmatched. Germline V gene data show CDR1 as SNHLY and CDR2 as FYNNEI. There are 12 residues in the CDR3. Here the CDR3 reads CASSVDRGIQYF. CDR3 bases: TGTGCCAGCAGTGTTGACAGGGGCATTCAGTACTTC.

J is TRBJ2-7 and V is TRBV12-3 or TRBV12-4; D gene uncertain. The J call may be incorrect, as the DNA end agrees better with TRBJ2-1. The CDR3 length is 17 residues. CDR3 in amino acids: CASSLSGGQTNRYEQFF. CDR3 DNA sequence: TGTGCCAGCAGTTTATCGGGCGGCCAAACAAATCGCTACGAGCAGTTCTTC.

The CDR3 protein is CSAHVGGETQYF. DNA for the CDR3: TGCAGCGCGCACGTGGGGGGCGAGACCCAGTACTTC. This chain joins TRBV29-1 and TRBJ2-5; D tentatively fits TRBD1 or TRBD2 (6 bases each). The CDR3 contains 12 residues. Per the germline V gene, CDR1 is SQVTM and CDR2 is ANQGSEA. V lost 7 bases, J lost 5 bases, and 14 bases lay in between.